This TCR beta chain originates from a study of T cell responses to AZD1222 COVID-19 vaccine. With respect to this clone: As yet, its antigen is unknown.

The protocol was immunoSEQ multiplex PCR, while the TCRdb copy is restricted to in-frame clones and leaves out a portion. The sample yields hundreds of thousands of clones, 93% seen once. Per germline, CDR1 MNHEY and CDR2 SMNVEV (reference sequence). Unmatched junction bases numbered 5, after V lost 3 bases and J lost 4 bases. The CDR3 loop spans 14 amino acids. Study conclusions and caveats: Among the donors, most were white British and more were female, and clonal diversity was possibly underestimated.

The receptor was derived from an adult in good health. The V call is TRBV27, the J call TRBJ1-1; TRBD1 aligns across 7 bases. Here the sequenced sample was peripheral blood, taken on day 0 of MenACWY control vaccination. In nucleotides, the CDR3 is TGTGCCAGCAGTTTCCGACAGGGTTCCACTGAAGCTTTCTTT. This encodes CASSFRQGSTEAFF.